The 22 T cell receptor beta chains listed next were all sequenced from one sample in a study of T-cell reconstitution after alpha-beta-depleted transplantation in children. TCRbeta library construction was performed incorporating unique molecular identifiers. TCRdb passed the PCR reads through MiXCR, listing each CDR3 protein once. Here the sample spans about 980,000 distinct CDR3 sequences, 25% to 35% being singletons. The source was PBMCs, mostly from graft donor cells, collected 360 days after TCRalphabeta/CD19-depleted stem cell transplant. Source of these receptors: a boy under three years old who had a stem cell transplant for SCID, so the T cells may come from the graft donor.

This clonotype was counted between two and nine times. This chain uses TRBV2 with TRBJ2-7; unclear D gene. Trimming removed 1 base at V and 9 bases at J, with 7 bases between. The CDR3 spans 11 residues. Germline V gene data show CDR1 as SNHLY and CDR2 as FYNNEI. The DNA of the CDR3 is TGTGCCAGCAGTGAAGGCTCAGGGCAGTACTTC. Protein product: CASSEGSGQYF.

Here the CDR3 reads CASRDQKNEKLFF. CDR3 nucleotide sequence: TGTGCCTCGAGGGACCAAAAGAATGAAAAACTGTTTTTT. This sequence joins TRBV6-6 and TRBJ1-4, with TRBD1 as a possible D gene (5 bases). Germline loops: CDR1 MNHNY, CDR2 SVGAGI (reference sequence). V was clipped by 11 bases and J by 5 bases, with 15 bases between them. The CDR3 length is 13 residues.

In DNA form, the CDR3 reads TGTGCCAGCAGTTTCCCAGGGACCATTGAAGCTTTCTTT. It translates to CASSFPGTIEAFF. The chain carries TRBV12-3 or TRBV12-4 and TRBJ1-1; the D gene is possibly TRBD1 (5 bases). The CDR3 has 13 residues. Between the trimmed V and J ends, which lost 3 bases and 7 bases, there was a span of 12 bases.

The sample holds a few counts of this clonotype. The rearrangement uses TRBV5-1 and TRBJ2-1; 8 nucleotides agree with TRBD2. Trimming took 0 bases from V and 0 from J; bases not matched to a gene: 2. Germline loops: CDR1 SGHRS, CDR2 YFSETQ. CDR3 length equals 16 residues. This CDR3 is CASSLGLAYSYNEQFF. CDR3 DNA sequence: TGCGCCAGCAGCTTGGGACTAGCGTACTCCTACAATGAGCAGTTCTTC.

The gene calls are TRBV20-1 and TRBJ2-3; tentatively, D is TRBD2 (5 bases). The CDR3 runs 15 residues. V dropped 5 bases and J dropped 0 bases, with 15 bases sitting between them. CDR1 DFQATT and CDR2 SNEGSKA come from the germline V gene (reference sequence). In DNA form, the CDR3 reads TGCAGTGCTCGAAACGGGGAAACTAGCACAGATACGCAGTATTTT. This codes for CSARNGETSTDTQYF.

This clonotype was detected only a few times. J is TRBJ1-2 and V is TRBV27, with D uncertain. Between the trimmed V and J ends, which lost 5 bases and 8 bases, there was a span of 18 bases. CDR3 length: 14 residues. The V gene's germline CDR1 is MNHEY and CDR2 SMNVEV (reference sequence). The CDR3, as DNA: TGTGCCAGCAGTCCAGCCTCTGAAGCGTGGGGCTACACCTTC. It encodes CASSPASEAWGYTF.

The rearrangement links TRBV7-9 to TRBJ2-5; possibly TRBD2 for D (5 bases). Looked up from germline, CDR1 is SEHNR and CDR2 is FQNEAQ (reference sequence). Trimming shortened V by 5 bases and J by 4 bases, and 17 bases separated the two germline ends. The CDR3 consists of 15 residues. The CDR3 spells CASSPLGRAGETQYF. DNA for the CDR3: TGTGCCAGCAGCCCCCTAGGACGGGCGGGAGAGACCCAGTACTTC. The whole variable domain, filled in from reference TRBV7-9 and TRBJ2-5, reads DTGVSQNPRHKITKRGQNVTFRCDPISEHNRLYWYRQTLGQGPEFLTYFQNEAQLEKSRLLSDRFSAERPKGSFSTLEIQRTEQGDSAMYLCASSPLGRAGETQYFGPGTRLLVL.

J is TRBJ2-2 and V is TRBV19; D is undetermined. Between the trimmed V and J ends, which lost 0 bases and 4 bases, there was a span of 0 bases. Germline V CDR1 and CDR2: LNHDA, SQIVND (reference sequence). The CDR3 contains 12 residues. Written as DNA, the CDR3 is TGTGCCAGTAGTATAGACACCGGGGAGCTGTTTTTT. Its protein product is CASSIDTGELFF.

This rearrangement joins TRBV12-3 or TRBV12-4 to TRBJ2-1; perhaps TRBD1 as D (6 bases). The CDR3 has 14 amino acids. V lost 6 bases to trimming and J lost 13 bases, with 22 bases between them. The CDR3, as DNA: TGTGCCAGCAGCTCAGGGGTAGGGGTTAGGCGACAGTTCTTC. Amino acid sequence: CASSSGVGVRRQFF.

Notes on this clonotype: Its ends do not fully match the called genes, so a read error is possible. The chain uses TRBV4-3 and TRBJ2-4, with D possibly being TRBD2 (5 bases). This CDR3 is 17 amino acids long. Germline V CDR1 and CDR2: LGHNA, YSLEER. CDR3 loop: CASSPQGSALGKNTQYF. The CDR3 DNA reads as TGCGCCAGCAGCCCCCAAGGTAGCGCTCTGGGGAAAAACACTCAGTACTTC.

The chain couples TRBV5-1 to TRBJ1-2, with D possibly being TRBD1 (5 bases). There are 15 residues in the CDR3. The germline CDR1 and CDR2 sequences are SGHRS and YFSETQ. Trimming removed 4 bases at V and 8 bases at J, with 21 bases between. The DNA of the CDR3 is TGCGCCAGCAGCGGGGATTGGGGCCCAGGGCGCGGCTACACCTTC. Its protein product is CASSGDWGPGRGYTF. Full variable domain (rest looked up from reference TRBV5-1 and TRBJ1-2): KAGVTQTPRYLIKTRGQQVTLSCSPISGHRSVSWYQQTPGQGLQFLFEYFSETQRNKGNFPGRFSGRQFSNSRSEMNVSTLELGDSALYLCASSGDWGPGRGYTFGSGTRLTVV.

The CDR3 DNA sequence: TGTGCCAGCAGTTATGACAGCCTCACAGATACGCAGTATTTT. It is translated as CASSYDSLTDTQYF. The chain joins TRBV6-5 to TRBJ2-3; D possibly corresponds to TRBD1 (5 bases). Germline V gene data show CDR1 as MNHEY and CDR2 as SVGAGI. The length of the CDR3 is 14 residues. The V end was cut by 3 bases, the J end by 2 bases, with 9 bases between.

This clonotype turned up a few times. The rearrangement joins TRBV20-1 to TRBJ1-2; D is undetermined. Trimming removed 2 bases at V and 6 bases at J, with 13 bases between. The CDR3 is 13 residues long. From germline, CDR1 is DFQATT and CDR2 SNEGSKA (reference sequence). CDR3: CSARMSAENGYTF. CDR3 DNA: TGCAGTGCTAGAATGTCGGCGGAAAATGGCTACACCTTC.

The genes are TRBV19 and TRBJ2-1; tentatively, D is TRBD1 (6 bases). V shed 9 bases and J shed 3 bases, with 18 bases lying between them. The CDR3 spans 15 residues. Germline CDR1 LNHDA, CDR2 SQIVND (reference sequence). The CDR3 region is CASGLERGIYNEQFF. The DNA for the CDR3 is TGTGCCAGCGGGCTTGAGAGGGGGATCTACAATGAGCAGTTCTTC.

This rearrangement joins TRBV12-3 or TRBV12-4 to TRBJ2-7; D is uncertain. V dropped 6 bases and J dropped 5 bases, with 23 bases sitting between them. CDR3 length equals 16 residues. The CDR3 region is CASSRGRVDGSNEQYF. The CDR3 nucleotides are TGTGCCAGCAGCCGTGGACGGGTAGACGGTTCGAACGAGCAGTACTTC.

In its sample, this clonotype was seen a few times. J is TRBJ1-2 and V is TRBV10-3, with a weak D call TRBD1 (5 bases). CDR1 and CDR2 from the germline V gene are ENHRY and SYGVKD. The CDR3 covers 14 residues. The V end was cut by 3 bases, the J end by 9 bases, with 17 bases between. The CDR3 spells CAISDGQGAIRYTF. In DNA, the CDR3 is TGTGCCATCAGTGACGGGCAGGGCGCGATTCGCTACACCTTC.

This rearrangement joins TRBV29-1 to TRBJ2-5; 10 bases are shared with TRBD2. CDR1 SQVTM and CDR2 ANQGSEA come from the germline V gene. This CDR3 has 14 amino acids. The junction had 7 bases not matched to a gene; V was cut back by 7 bases and J by 2 bases. CDR3: CSAHSGGWQETQYF. DNA of the CDR3: TGCAGCGCCCATAGCGGGGGGTGGCAAGAGACCCAGTACTTC. Together with reference TRBV29-1 and TRBJ2-5, the CDR3 gives the full variable domain: SAVISQKPSRDICQRGTSLTIQCQVDSQVTMMFWYRQQPGQSLTLIATANQGSEATYESGFVIDKFPISRPNLTFSTLTVSNMSPEDSSIYLCSAHSGGWQETQYFGPGTRLLVL.

This clonotype was seen a handful of times. The V and J genes are TRBV5-1 and TRBJ1-4, with 11 positions matching TRBD1. The trim removed 4 bases at V and 12 bases at J, leaving 8 bases unmatched. The CDR3 totals 14 residues. Looked up from germline, CDR1 is SGHRS and CDR2 is YFSETQ. CDR3 bases: TGCGCCAGCAGCCCGGACAGGGGGCGAGTAGAACTGTTTTTT. It yields the protein CASSPDRGRVELFF.

The chain is built from TRBV29-1 and TRBJ1-1; D call uncertain. V lost 3 bases, J lost 1 base, and 18 bases lay in between. CDR1 is SQVTM and CDR2 is ANQGSEA in the germline V gene. The CDR3 runs 16 residues. CDR3 amino acids: CSVERVVWGENTEAFF. For the CDR3, the DNA is TGCAGCGTTGAGAGGGTTGTGTGGGGAGAGAACACTGAAGCTTTCTTT.

V gene TRBV5-1 combines with J gene TRBJ2-3; the D gene could be TRBD1 or TRBD2 (5 bases each). Germline V gene sequence: CDR1 SGHRS, CDR2 YFSETQ. The V end lost 5 bases, the J end lost 6 bases, and 22 bases lay between the germline ends. The CDR3 is 16 residues long. The CDR3 sequence: CASSYQWSGPTDTQYF. Written as DNA, the CDR3 is TGCGCCAGCAGTTATCAATGGTCGGGGCCCACGGATACGCAGTATTTT.

This clonotype was seen a handful of times. This rearrangement joins TRBV12-3 or TRBV12-4 to TRBJ2-3; 9 bases match TRBD2. V gave up 4 bases and J gave up 2 bases; unmatched junction bases: 19. This CDR3 is 20 amino acids long. The CDR3 sequence: CASSSHLRSGAGGATDTQYF. CDR3 bases: TGTGCCAGCAGTTCACACCTCCGCTCGGGAGCGGGGGGTGCCACAGATACGCAGTATTTT.

The sample holds a few counts of this clonotype. The V call is TRBV20-1, the J call TRBJ1-1; no reliable D call. V was pared by 6 bases and J by 3 bases, with 17 bases between. The CDR3 covers 14 residues. CDR1 and CDR2 from the germline V gene are DFQATT and SNEGSKA (reference sequence). The CDR3 sequence: CSAARSGSDTEAFF. CDR3 in DNA: TGCAGTGCCGCTAGGTCCGGGAGTGACACTGAAGCTTTCTTT.